Listed here are 9 T cell receptor beta chains from one sample, sequenced in a study of cytomegalovirus exposure and HLA in healthy donors. Researchers ran the PCR with 60 Vbeta and 13 Jbeta primers. Libraries were prepared by immunoSEQ multiplex PCR; TCRdb keeps only in-frame clonotypes and omits some of them. The table shows a few hundred thousand clones, with roughly 80% occurring only once. Sequenced input: PBMCs. The source is a girl under 10 years old in good health and CMV-seronegative.

The table lists this clone with a few counts. Other DNA sequences within the sample encode an identical CDR3. V gene TRBV7-9 combines with J gene TRBJ1-3; no clear D. CDR1 is SEHNR and CDR2 is FQNEAQ in the germline V gene (reference sequence). This CDR3 is 13 amino acids long. Trimming removed 5 bases at V and 0 bases at J, with 5 bases between. CDR3 protein: CASSRGSGNTIYF. The CDR3 bases are TGTGCCAGCAGCCGGGGCTCTGGAAACACCATATATTTT.

To note about this clone: The same CDR3 is also encoded by other DNA sequences in this sample. The rearrangement joins TRBV19 to TRBJ1-5; TRBD1 is a possible D gene (6 bases). Per germline, CDR1 LNHDA and CDR2 SQIVND (reference sequence). V was cut by 6 bases and J by 4 bases, with 10 bases left in between. This CDR3 region has 13 residues. CDR3 nucleotide sequence: TGTGCCAGTAGCACCAGGGGAAATCAGCCCCAGCATTTT. The encoded protein is CASSTRGNQPQHF.

V and J are TRBV29-1 and TRBJ2-3; 9 nucleotides agree with TRBD1. The germline V gene has CDR1 SQVTM and CDR2 ANQGSEA. The CDR3 runs to 15 residues. The J segment lost 4 bases and the V segment lost 4 bases, leaving 9 bases of the junction unmatched. The CDR3 loop is CSVGPGQGGADTQYF. CDR3 coding DNA: TGCAGCGTTGGACCGGGACAGGGAGGGGCAGATACGCAGTATTTT.

The chain employs TRBV30 and TRBJ2-7; possible D gene TRBD1, 7 bases. Germline V CDR1 and CDR2: GTSNPN, SVGIG (reference sequence). Trimming removed 0 bases from V and 1 base from J, with 19 bases in between. CDR3 length equals 17 residues. CDR3 in amino acids: CAWSVGPGGIRSYEQYF. The CDR3 coding sequence is TGTGCCTGGAGTGTGGGGCCAGGGGGGATCAGGTCCTACGAGCAGTACTTC.

This clone was seen once. This chain links TRBV6-5 with TRBJ1-4; TRBD1 is a possible D gene (5 bases). The CDR3 contains 14 residues. Deletions cut 4 bases from V and 4 bases from J, with 10 bases between. CDR1 is MNHEY and CDR2 is SVGAGI in the germline V gene. The CDR3 loop reads CASSSRDFNEKLFF. CDR3 nucleotide sequence: TGTGCCAGCAGTTCCCGGGACTTTAATGAAAAACTGTTTTTT.

The chain recombines TRBV19 with TRBJ2-1; 8 bases align to TRBD1. This CDR3 comprises 13 residues. CDR1 and CDR2 from the germline V gene are LNHDA and SQIVND (reference sequence). After removal of 10 bases from V and 5 bases from J, the junction contained 7 bases not matched to a gene. This CDR3 reads CATGQGWDNEQFF. As DNA, the CDR3 is TGTGCCACCGGACAGGGTTGGGACAATGAGCAGTTCTTC.

The rearrangement links TRBV2 to TRBJ2-5, with D possibly matching TRBD1 (5 bases). CDR3 length equals 12 residues. Trimming stripped 8 bases from V and 5 bases from J, with 12 bases between. In germline, CDR1 is SNHLY, CDR2 FYNNEI. The CDR3 is CASGAVLETQYF. DNA of the CDR3: TGTGCCAGCGGGGCGGTGTTGGAGACCCAGTACTTC.

This clone occurred once. The gene calls are TRBV2 and TRBJ1-5; tentatively, D is TRBD1 (6 bases). V lost 6 bases to trimming and J lost 7 bases, with 16 bases between them. Per the germline V gene, CDR1 is SNHLY and CDR2 is FYNNEI. This CDR3 has 14 amino acids. CDR3 sequence reads: CASRVTGFGQPQHF. The CDR3, as DNA: TGTGCCAGCAGGGTTACAGGGTTCGGGCAGCCCCAGCATTTT.

The J gene is TRBJ2-1, the V gene TRBV4-1; 10 bases are shared with TRBD2. V was pared by 5 bases and J by 10 bases, with 11 bases of the junction left unmatched. The CDR3 consists of 15 residues. CDR1 and CDR2 from the germline V gene are MGHRA and YSYEKL. This CDR3 is CASSLAGTSVGEQFF. As DNA, the CDR3 is TGCGCCAGCAGCTTAGCCGGGACTAGCGTTGGGGAGCAGTTCTTC.